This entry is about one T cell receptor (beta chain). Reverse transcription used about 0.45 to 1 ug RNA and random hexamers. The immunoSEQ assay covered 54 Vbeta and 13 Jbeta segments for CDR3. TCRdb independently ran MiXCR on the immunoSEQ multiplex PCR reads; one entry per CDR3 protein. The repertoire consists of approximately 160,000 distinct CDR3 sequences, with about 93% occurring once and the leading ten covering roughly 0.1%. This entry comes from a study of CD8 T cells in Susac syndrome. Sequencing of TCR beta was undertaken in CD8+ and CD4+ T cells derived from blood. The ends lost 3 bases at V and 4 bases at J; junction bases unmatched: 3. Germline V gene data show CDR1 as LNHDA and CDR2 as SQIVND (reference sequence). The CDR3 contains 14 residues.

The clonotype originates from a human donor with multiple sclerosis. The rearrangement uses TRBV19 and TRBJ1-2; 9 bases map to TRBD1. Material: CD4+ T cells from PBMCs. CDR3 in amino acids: CASSMGQGRYGYTF. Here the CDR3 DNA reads TGTGCCAGTAGTATGGGACAGGGCCGCTATGGCTACACCTTC. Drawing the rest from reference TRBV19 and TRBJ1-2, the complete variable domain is DGGITQSPKYLFRKEGQNVTLSCEQNLNHDAMYWYRQDPGQGLRLIYYSQIVNDFQKGDIAEGYSVSREKKESFPLTVTSAQKNPTAFYLCASSMGQGRYGYTFGSGTRLTVV.